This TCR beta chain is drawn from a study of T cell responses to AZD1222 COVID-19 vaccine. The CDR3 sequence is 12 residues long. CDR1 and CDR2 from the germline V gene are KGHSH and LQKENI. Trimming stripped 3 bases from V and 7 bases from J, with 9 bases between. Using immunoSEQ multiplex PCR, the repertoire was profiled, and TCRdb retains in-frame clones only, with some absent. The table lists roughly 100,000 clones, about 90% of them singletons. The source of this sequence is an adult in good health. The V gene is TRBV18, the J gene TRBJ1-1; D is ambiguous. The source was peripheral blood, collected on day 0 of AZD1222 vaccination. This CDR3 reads CASSPDLLEAFF. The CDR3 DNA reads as TGTGCCAGCTCACCGGACCTACTTGAAGCTTTCTTT.